The rows below give T cell receptor beta chains drawn from one sample of a study of shared clonotypes between healthy human individuals. Clones were read by immunoSEQ multiplex PCR, and TCRdb kept only the in-frame ones, dropping some. Among about 700,000 clones listed, about 91% were seen once. The specimen was naive CD8+ T cells sorted from blood. All receptors derive from a man aged 25 to 45 in good health. The CDR3 runs from the conserved cysteine through the conserved F or W.

V gene,CDR3 protein
TRBV29-1,CSVVGLSYEQYF
TRBV19,CASSTWVRETQYF
TRBV28,CASSFRLREKLFF
TRBV7-9,CASSYLADTQYF
TRBV27,CASSLLGQGRVDTQYF
TRBV7-3,CASSFQGNSGGYTF
TRBV11-2,CASVRDSHTGELFF
TRBV4-3,CASSQDGSASYNEQFF
TRBV14,CASSQVEEQYF
TRBV27,CASRQTVTGELFF
TRBV27,CASSLSWSDGETQYF
TRBV10-1,CASSAGLAGGPRSYNEQFF
TRBV7-9,CASSATGASYEQYF
TRBV7-6,CASSPGQGTQYF
TRBV11-1,CASSVDNTDTQYF
TRBV29-1,CSVQTGVGYEQYF
TRBV28,CASSSNGYTF
TRBV14,CASSQLHGRDYEQYF
TRBV7-9,CASSPRGTGAYEQYF
TRBV9,CASSPSGSPNEQFF
TRBV5-8,CASSLLTTRGYYEQYF
TRBV4-3,CASSQGAGARNEQFF
TRBV29-1,CSAQTPYGETQYF
TRBV7-2,CASSPPLRRGQETQYF
TRBV7-9,CATLIPGQGYEQYF
TRBV7-8,CASSLAGTGLFNEQFF
TRBV7-6,CASSATRDTSDEKLFF
TRBV27,CASSLYRKAEETQYF
TRBV7-9,CASSDQNSVSGDGYTF
TRBV6-1,CASSGDIGSYNEQFF
TRBV9,CASSVGGTEYEQYF
TRBV5-1,CASSRDRRVGYTF